This T cell receptor beta chain was captured in a study of OX40 agonist ivuxolimab in advanced cancers. Some clones are missing from TCRdb's copy, which holds only in-frame ones; the method was immunoSEQ multiplex PCR. The repertoire consists of about 77,000 clones, with about 93% occurring once and the leading ten covering approximately 0.32%. With baseline, cycle 4 day 1, and cycle 7 day 1 as timepoints, blood was sampled. The germline V gene has CDR1 LNHDA and CDR2 SQIVND (reference sequence). The CDR3 extends over 17 amino acids. The trim removed 5 bases at V and 7 bases at J, leaving 15 bases unmatched.

This clonotype was obtained from an adult with an advanced solid tumor such as melanoma, head and neck, liver or kidney cancer. This rearrangement joins TRBV19 to TRBJ2-5; TRBD2 matches 11 bases. Specimen: CD4+ or CD8+ T cells sorted from blood, collected in a trial of the OX40 agonist ivuxolimab. This CDR3 reads CASSPQTSGKGELTQYF. The CDR3 bases are TGTGCCAGTAGTCCCCAGACTAGCGGGAAGGGGGAGCTGACCCAGTACTTC.